A selection of T cell receptor beta chains follows, all from one sample in a study of a mutant IDH1 vaccine in newly diagnosed glioma. These receptors lack a known antigen. The repertoire was sequenced with immunoSEQ multiplex PCR; TCRdb's copy has only in-frame clones and lacks some. The sample records about 60,000 clones, 84% being singletons. Specimen: PBMCs, collected from a glioma patient whose treatment included an IDH1 peptide vaccine. The receptors were sampled from a young man with glioma. The CDR3 runs from the conserved cysteine through the conserved F or W. Each record gives: V gene, J gene, clone size, D gene, CDR3 DNA, CDR3 protein. D genes are given only for firm matches. Size is stated for part of the rows, as once, few or many counts, or as a class when the clone is expanded.

V: TRBV6-6
J: TRBJ1-4
size: .
D: .
DNA: TGTGCCAGCAGTTATGAGGGGGTTGGCGAAAAACTGTTTTTT
CDR3: CASSYEGVGEKLFF

V: TRBV4-3
J: TRBJ1-1
size: once
D: .
DNA: TGCGCCAGCAGCCAAGATCCTTACCCGATAAGGGACACTGAAGCTTTCTTT
CDR3: CASSQDPYPIRDTEAFF

V: TRBV6-1
J: TRBJ1-1
size: .
D: .
DNA: TGTGCCAGCAACGAAGACGGAAACACTGAAGCTTTCTTT
CDR3: CASNEDGNTEAFF

V: TRBV2
J: TRBJ2-2
size: .
D: TRBD1
DNA: TGTGCCAGCAGTGACAGGACAGGGGACGGGGAGCTGTTTTTT
CDR3: CASSDRTGDGELFF

V: TRBV15
J: TRBJ1-1
size: .
D: .
DNA: TGTGCCAGCAGAAGTTCACCGAACACTGAAGCTTTCTTT
CDR3: CASRSSPNTEAFF

V: TRBV19
J: TRBJ2-3
size: .
D: TRBD2
DNA: TGTGCCAGTAGTATAGCGGCGGGAGAAACAGATACGCAGTATTTT
CDR3: CASSIAAGETDTQYF

V: TRBV29-1
J: TRBJ2-5
size: .
D: .
DNA: TGCAGCTCAGCCCTCCTACAGGCACCTGGGGAGACCCAGTACTTC
CDR3: CSSALLQAPGETQYF

V: TRBV6-1
J: TRBJ1-3
size: .
D: .
DNA: TGTGCCAGCAGTGCAACCGGGACACTTTCCTCTGGAAACACCATATATTTT
CDR3: CASSATGTLSSGNTIYF

V: TRBV4-2
J: TRBJ1-5
size: .
D: TRBD1
DNA: TGTGCCAGCAGCCAGGTCCCGGGACAGGGGGTCTATAGCAATCAGCCCCAGCATTTT
CDR3: CASSQVPGQGVYSNQPQHF

V: TRBV28
J: TRBJ2-2
size: .
D: .
DNA: TGTGCCAGCAGTTTAGTTCCCGGGGAGCTGTTTTTT
CDR3: CASSLVPGELFF

V: TRBV16
J: TRBJ2-7
size: .
D: .
DNA: TGTGCCAGCAGCCTAGGTTCCTCCTACGAGCAGTACTTC
CDR3: CASSLGSSYEQYF

V: TRBV5-1
J: TRBJ1-3
size: .
D: .
DNA: TGCGCCAGCAGCTTGAGCCAGTCGAACTCTGGAAACACCATATATTTT
CDR3: CASSLSQSNSGNTIYF

V: TRBV10-3
J: TRBJ2-1
size: .
D: .
DNA: TGTGCCATCAGTGAGTCGAAAGTTAGCCCCCTCGGAAATGAGCAGTTCTTC
CDR3: CAISESKVSPLGNEQFF

V: TRBV4-3
J: TRBJ1-1
size: once
D: .
DNA: TGCGCCAGCAGCCAAGAGGGAGGCCTAAAGGCGTCCGAAGCTTTCTTT
CDR3: CASSQEGGLKASEAFF

V: TRBV4-2
J: TRBJ2-2
size: .
D: TRBD2
DNA: TGTGCCAGCAGCCGACATAGCGGGAGAGCGGTTGGTACGAACACCGGGGAGCTGTTTTTT
CDR3: CASSRHSGRAVGTNTGELFF

V: TRBV2
J: TRBJ2-3
size: .
D: .
DNA: TGTGCCAGCAGTGTATCGGATACGCAGTATTTT
CDR3: CASSVSDTQYF

V: TRBV7-9
J: TRBJ2-4
size: few
D: .
DNA: TGTGCCAGCAGCTTAGAAGGGGCAAGAGACAAAAACATTCAGTACTTC
CDR3: CASSLEGARDKNIQYF

V: TRBV7-9
J: TRBJ1-1
size: .
D: .
DNA: TGTGCCAGCAGCCCCGCGCGCGGCCCCTCCTCGTCGAACACTGAAGCTTTCTTT
CDR3: CASSPARGPSSSNTEAFF

V: TRBV4-2
J: TRBJ1-4
size: .
D: TRBD1
DNA: TGTGCCAGCAGCCAAGATGCCGTGACAGGGGGCAATGAAAAACTGTTTTTT
CDR3: CASSQDAVTGGNEKLFF

V: TRBV4-1
J: TRBJ1-5
size: .
D: .
DNA: TGCGCCAGCAGCCTGGATCATGGCAATCAGCCCCAGCATTTT
CDR3: CASSLDHGNQPQHF

V: TRBV10-2
J: TRBJ2-7
size: .
D: .
DNA: TGCGCCAGCAGTGAGTCTACCGTCCACTACGAGCAGTACTTC
CDR3: CASSESTVHYEQYF

V: TRBV2
J: TRBJ2-3
size: .
D: .
DNA: TGTGCCAGCAGCCGGACAGACTATACGCAGTATTTT
CDR3: CASSRTDYTQYF

V: TRBV9
J: TRBJ1-2
size: .
D: TRBD1
DNA: TGTGCCAGCAGCGTAGACAGGGGCTATGGCTACACCTTC
CDR3: CASSVDRGYGYTF

V: TRBV7-2
J: TRBJ1-1
size: .
D: .
DNA: TGTGCCAGCAGCTTAGGGGGCCGGGACACTGAAGCTTTCTTT
CDR3: CASSLGGRDTEAFF

V: TRBV10-3
J: TRBJ2-3
size: .
D: .
DNA: TGTGCCACCCGGGATAAATTGCATACGCAGTATTTT
CDR3: CATRDKLHTQYF

V: TRBV7-9
J: TRBJ1-4
size: large
D: .
DNA: TGTGCCAGCAGCTTAGGGTCGGGACATAATGAAAAACTGTTTTTT
CDR3: CASSLGSGHNEKLFF

V: TRBV6-5
J: TRBJ1-4
size: .
D: .
DNA: TGTGCCAGCAGTTACTCGACGGGTGAAAAACTGTTTTTT
CDR3: CASSYSTGEKLFF